This TCR beta chain was profiled in a study of T cells in Graves' hyperthyroidism and ophthalmopathy (dated by TCRdb to about 2019). Concerning the study at large: Peripheral blood samples were taken at initial diagnosis, before any treatment was given. A discovery cohort of fewer than 110 patients, 43 with Graves' ophthalmopathy and 55 to 65 with stable Graves' hyperthyroidism, was used to find distinguishing TCR V-J signatures. Whether ophthalmopathy could be predicted prospectively was tested in an independent validation cohort made up of 18 to 20 hyperthyroidism patients plus 17 patients who later progressed to ophthalmopathy. The roughly 90 discovery patients were divided at random into training and test sets in a 7:3 ratio. Thyroid tissue and blood T-cell repertoires from several Graves' hyperthyroidism patients were also compared in the study. Once sampling was done, hyperthyroidism patients were given methimazole at a starting dose of 30 mg daily, whereas ophthalmopathy patients were given high-dose intravenous methylprednisolone. The paper reports TCR Vbeta CDR3 sequencing of approximately 130 peripheral blood samples: 43 ophthalmopathy, approximately 74 hyperthyroidism and around 17 progressor patients. Study-wide conclusions, independent of this receptor: In cross-validation, a model built on a 13 V-J signature told ophthalmopathy apart from stable hyperthyroidism with less than 90% sensitivity and approximately 84% specificity, and in testing the same model reached 80%/75%. Sample size was not statistically predetermined, and blinding of investigators to group allocation was not performed. Most expanded thyroid clonotypes (frequency above 0.001) were also found in blood, which suggests that blood repertoires may mirror thyroid immune responses. In validation, progression to ophthalmopathy was predicted by the model with 70.59% sensitivity and 72.22% specificity, a median of around 5.9 months before onset.

The TCR beta CDR3 regions were amplified from RNA transcripts. The first round of RT-PCR for the TCR CDR3 was performed with the HTBI primer set and the Qiagen OneStep RT-PCR kit. The libraries were constructed in a second round of multiplex PCR and then size-selected and purified. Libraries were sequenced paired-end with 100 bp reads on an Illumina HiSeq2000. The authors processed their data as follows. SOAPnuke was used to process the raw data, with reads discarded if the reads contained adapters or uncalled bases, had a mean Phred below 15, or lacked an exact constant-primer or identifier match. COPE v1.2.5 was used to merge the high-quality paired reads, and each unique nucleotide sequence was defined as a clonotype. MiTCR v1.1 was used to align clonotypes to the IMGT TRBV, TRBD and TRBJ reference segments. Analysis was restricted to V-J combinations with a frequency above 0.0001, which covered 99.2% of repertoires. A TCS score was defined as the ratio of F50 (clonal expansion) to E x V (chaos), with BLOSUM62-based TCRdist applied between CDR3 peptides within each V-J. Welch's t-statistics and random forest reduced roughly 540 V-J features to fewer than 15, which were used in a naive Bayes classifier (R e1071). The public reads were quality trimmed at Q25 with fastp and then assembled into clones with MiXCR by TCRdb, keeping productive beta chains. Each CDR3 protein gets just one entry, which takes the most common genes and DNA from the rows behind it. Here the V and J calls rest on TCRdb's processing, not on the authors' analysis. Here the sample has under 350,000 distinct CDR3 sequences; roughly 23% occur a single time. The ten largest account for around 48% of the sample.

This clonotype was recorded at least ten times. Its specific antigen is unknown. Base qualities are not at hand, and no much larger clone is one base apart. In the germline V gene (reference sequence), CDR1 corresponds to GTSNPN and CDR2 to SVGIG. Measured from the cysteine to the phenylalanine, the CDR3 is 15 residues long. Kept here is only the CDR3 DNA, which spans 45 bases and is read in frame from base 1. The trim is 5 bases for V and 0 bases for J, with a gap of 13 bases between the germline ends. Graves' hyperthyroidism was defined as stable when no progression to ophthalmopathy occurred over 18 months of follow-up. Hyperthyroidism patients were newly diagnosed, with disease duration under 2 months, and aged 18 to 65 years. Any patient with an uncontrolled infection, another autoimmune disease, pregnancy or lactation was excluded. Diagnoses were based on clinical symptoms, serum thyroxine and TRAb, thyroid ultrasound and orbital computed tomography. Ficoll-Paque density gradient centrifugation was used to isolate PBMCs from around 10 ml of fresh peripheral blood. Total RNA was extracted using Trizol reagent, and RNA quality was assessed on an Agilent 2100 Bioanalyzer.

Sample: blood. The chain links TRBV30 with TRBJ1-4, and perhaps TRBD1 as D gene, on 5 matching bases. The TCR sequence derives from a woman between 50 and 59 years old with Graves' hyperthyroidism. The base sequence is TGTGCCTGGGCAAGGGGATCGGCAACTAATGAAAAACTGTTTTTT. It codes for CAWARGSATNEKLFF.